The present TCR beta chain was sequenced within a study of cytomegalovirus exposure and HLA in healthy donors (dated by TCRdb to about 2017). As for the study more broadly: According to a later analysis, one platform produced both the 120 validation repertoires and the 666 repertoires of the first cohort. Along with the roughly 700-subject first cohort, a separate validation cohort of approximately 110 different subjects was used. The study aimed to test whether signatures of past pathogen exposure could be identified by cataloging public T cell receptors. To predict cytomegalovirus infection status, the study brought together high-throughput TCR immunosequencing, statistical association of individual TCRs with disease status, and machine learning.

In its sample, this clone was seen a few times. The antigen it binds to is not known. Within one base of it there is no much larger clone, and no base qualities were kept. The junction shows trimming of 4 bases on V and 4 bases on J, plus 9 bases between the germline ends. Spanning cysteine to phenylalanine, the CDR3 consists of 12 amino acids. Only CDR3 DNA remains: 36 bases, in frame from the first base. CDR1 SGHTS and CDR2 YDEGEE are derived from the germline V gene. Results and caveats for the whole study, not just this receptor: While some public TCRs were present in many individuals, most TCR sequences turned up only very rarely across donors. A few of the identified cytomegalovirus-associated TCR beta chains were confirmed in vitro to be specific for cytomegalovirus antigens. The authors suggested that the approach could potentially be extended to other disease states and immunological phenotypes. A later analysis had no HLA typing for the validation cohort, so co-occurrence there was scored across all 110 or so repertoires. The classifier was reported to diagnose cytomegalovirus status with high specificity and sensitivity in both the original cohort and the validation cohort. Of the cluster scores, roughly 95% were above 0 in a later analysis, which found that TCRs clustered in the first cohort also tended to co-occur in the 120 or so validation repertoires. In the study, 164 TCR beta chains were listed as associated with cytomegalovirus.

Donors formed part of the validation cohort, which comprised 120 subjects and was distinct from the first cohort of fewer than 750 subjects. The library was made by the immunoSEQ multiplex PCR assay. For the original study's pipeline: A statistical classification framework was built for diagnosing cytomegalovirus status from the catalog of TCR beta chain sequences. TCRdb limited this immuneACCESS table to in-frame rearrangements with V and J called. A share of clones is missing; checked studies link under half to unresolved V genes, and the rest is unexplained. V, J and clone size reflect that table, while D and trimming were determined from the DNA. The sample contains about 240,000 clones, about 86% of them found a single time. The top ten constitute around 2.6% of the sample.

The sequencing input was PBMCs. The clonotype originates from a man younger than 35 in good health and CMV-seronegative. This chain joins TRBV5-8 to TRBJ2-7, with the D gene uncertain. The nucleotides read TGTGCCAGCAGCCCACTCCGGTACGAGCAGTACTTC. Translated, it gives CASSPLRYEQYF.